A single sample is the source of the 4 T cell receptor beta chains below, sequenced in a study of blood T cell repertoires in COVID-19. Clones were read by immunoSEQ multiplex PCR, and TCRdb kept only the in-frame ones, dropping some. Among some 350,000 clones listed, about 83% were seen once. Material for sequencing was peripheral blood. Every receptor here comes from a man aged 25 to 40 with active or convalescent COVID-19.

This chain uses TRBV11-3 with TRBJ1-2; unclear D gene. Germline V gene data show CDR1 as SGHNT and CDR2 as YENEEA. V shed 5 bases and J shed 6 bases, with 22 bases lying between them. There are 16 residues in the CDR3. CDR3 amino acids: CASSPTIYAGNDGYTF. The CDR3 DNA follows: TGTGCCAGCAGCCCCACCATTTACGCGGGGAACGATGGCTACACCTTC.

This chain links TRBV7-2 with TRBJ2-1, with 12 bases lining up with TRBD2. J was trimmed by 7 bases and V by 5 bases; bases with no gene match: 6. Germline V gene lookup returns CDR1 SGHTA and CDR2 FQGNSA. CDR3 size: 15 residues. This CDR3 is CASSPLAGGPNEQFF. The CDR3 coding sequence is TGTGCCAGCAGCCCCCTAGCGGGGGGGCCGAATGAGCAGTTCTTC.

The CDR3 DNA reads TGTGCCTCGTCCCAGCGGGACAATGAGCAGTTCTTC. It encodes CASSQRDNEQFF. The V call is TRBV30, the J call TRBJ2-1; maybe TRBD2 (6 bases). The CDR3 spans 12 residues. V was pared by 7 bases and J by 5 bases, with 12 bases between. CDR1 and CDR2 from the germline V gene are GTSNPN and SVGIG (reference sequence).

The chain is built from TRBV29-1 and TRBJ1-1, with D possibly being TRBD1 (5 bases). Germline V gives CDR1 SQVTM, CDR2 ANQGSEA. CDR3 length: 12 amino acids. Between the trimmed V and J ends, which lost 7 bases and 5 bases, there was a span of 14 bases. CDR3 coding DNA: TGCAGCGGTGGTTGGGGCTCTACTGAAGCTTTCTTT. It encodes CSGGWGSTEAFF.